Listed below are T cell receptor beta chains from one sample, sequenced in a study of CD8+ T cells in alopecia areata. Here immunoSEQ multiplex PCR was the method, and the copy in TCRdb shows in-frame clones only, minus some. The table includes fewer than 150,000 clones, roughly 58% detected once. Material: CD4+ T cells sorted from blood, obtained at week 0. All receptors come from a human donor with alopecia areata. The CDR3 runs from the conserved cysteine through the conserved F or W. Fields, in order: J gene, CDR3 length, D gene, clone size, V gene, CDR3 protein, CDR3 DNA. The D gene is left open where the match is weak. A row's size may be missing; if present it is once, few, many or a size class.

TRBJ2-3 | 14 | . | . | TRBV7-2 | CASSQLQGADTQYF | TGTGCCAGCAGCCAACTACAGGGCGCAGATACGCAGTATTTT
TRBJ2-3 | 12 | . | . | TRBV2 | CASSGTTGTQYF | TGTGCCAGCAGTGGGACCACTGGTACGCAGTATTTT
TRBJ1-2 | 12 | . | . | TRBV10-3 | CAISESTYGYTF | TGTGCCATCAGTGAGTCGACGTATGGCTACACCTTT
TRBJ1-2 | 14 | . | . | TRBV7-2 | CASSPTRTFYGYTF | TGTGCCAGCAGCCCGACCCGGACCTTTTACGGCTACACCTTC
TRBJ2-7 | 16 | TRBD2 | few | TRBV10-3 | CAISDPLPGGIYEQYF | TGTGCCATCAGTGACCCCCTGCCGGGGGGGATCTACGAGCAGTACTTC
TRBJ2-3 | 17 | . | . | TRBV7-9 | CASSQSGGRRGTDTQYF | TGTGCCAGCAGCCAATCGGGGGGCCGTCGTGGCACAGATACGCAGTATTTT
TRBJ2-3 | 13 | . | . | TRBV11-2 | CASSLYQADTQYF | TGTGCCAGCAGCCTATACCAGGCAGATACGCAGTATTTT
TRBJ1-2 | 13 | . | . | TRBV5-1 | CASSLGRQYGYTF | TGCGCCAGCAGCTTGGGTAGGCAATATGGCTACACCTTC
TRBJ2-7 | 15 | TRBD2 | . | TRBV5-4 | CASSLLAGEKDEQYF | TGTGCCAGCAGTTTACTAGCGGGAGAGAAGGACGAGCAGTACTTC
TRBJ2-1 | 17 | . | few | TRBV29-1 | CSVDLLGFSSSYNEQFF | TGCAGCGTTGACCTTTTGGGGTTTTCAAGCTCCTACAATGAGCAGTTCTTC